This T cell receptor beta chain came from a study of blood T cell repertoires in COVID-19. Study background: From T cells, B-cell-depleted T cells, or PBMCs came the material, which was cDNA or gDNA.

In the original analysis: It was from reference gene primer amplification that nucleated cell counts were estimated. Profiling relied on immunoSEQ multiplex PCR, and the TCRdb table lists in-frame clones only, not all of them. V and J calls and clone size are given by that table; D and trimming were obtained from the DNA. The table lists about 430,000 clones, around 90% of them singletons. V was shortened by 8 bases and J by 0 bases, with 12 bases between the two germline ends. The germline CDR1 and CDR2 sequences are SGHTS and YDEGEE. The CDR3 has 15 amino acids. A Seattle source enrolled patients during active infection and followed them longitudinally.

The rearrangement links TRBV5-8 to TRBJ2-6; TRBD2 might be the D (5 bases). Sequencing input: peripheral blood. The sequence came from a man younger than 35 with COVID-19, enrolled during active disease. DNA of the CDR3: TGTGCCAGAGCGAGAGGGAACTCTGGGGCCAACGTCCTGACTTTC. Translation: CARARGNSGANVLTF.